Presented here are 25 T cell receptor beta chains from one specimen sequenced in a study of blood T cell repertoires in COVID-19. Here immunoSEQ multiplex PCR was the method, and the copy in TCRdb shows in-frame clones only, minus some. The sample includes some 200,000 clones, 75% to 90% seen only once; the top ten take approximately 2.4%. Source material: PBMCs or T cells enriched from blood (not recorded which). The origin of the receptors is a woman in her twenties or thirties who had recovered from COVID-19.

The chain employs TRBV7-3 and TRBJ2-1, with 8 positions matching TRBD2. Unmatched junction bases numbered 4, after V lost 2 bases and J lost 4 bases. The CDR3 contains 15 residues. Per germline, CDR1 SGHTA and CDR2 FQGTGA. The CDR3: CASSLAGGPYNEQFF. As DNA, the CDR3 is TGTGCCAGCAGCTTAGCGGGGGGCCCGTACAATGAGCAGTTCTTC.

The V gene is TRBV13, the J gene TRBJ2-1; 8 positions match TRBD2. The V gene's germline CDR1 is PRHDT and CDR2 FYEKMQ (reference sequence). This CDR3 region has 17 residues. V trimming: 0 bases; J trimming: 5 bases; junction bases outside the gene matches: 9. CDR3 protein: CASSLGREGRIDNEQFF. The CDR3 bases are TGTGCCAGCAGCTTAGGACGGGAGGGCCGAATCGACAATGAGCAGTTCTTC.

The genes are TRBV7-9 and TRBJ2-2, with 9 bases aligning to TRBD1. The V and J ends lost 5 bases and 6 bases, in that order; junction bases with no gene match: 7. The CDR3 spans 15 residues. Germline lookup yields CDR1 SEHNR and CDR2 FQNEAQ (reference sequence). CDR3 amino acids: CASSVTGTGSGELFF. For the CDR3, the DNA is TGTGCCAGCAGCGTTACCGGGACAGGGTCCGGGGAGCTGTTTTTT.

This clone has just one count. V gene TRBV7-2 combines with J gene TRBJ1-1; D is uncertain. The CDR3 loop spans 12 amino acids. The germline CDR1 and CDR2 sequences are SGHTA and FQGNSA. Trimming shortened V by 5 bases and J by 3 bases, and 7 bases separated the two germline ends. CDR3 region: CASSPGYTEAFF. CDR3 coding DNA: TGTGCCAGCAGCCCAGGATACACTGAAGCTTTCTTT.

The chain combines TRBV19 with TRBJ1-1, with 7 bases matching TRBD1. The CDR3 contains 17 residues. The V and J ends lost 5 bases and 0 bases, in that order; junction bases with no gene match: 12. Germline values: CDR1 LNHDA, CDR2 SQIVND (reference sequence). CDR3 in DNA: TGTGCCAGTAGTGTCCGACAGGGACCAACCCTGAACACTGAAGCTTTCTTT. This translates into CASSVRQGPTLNTEAFF.

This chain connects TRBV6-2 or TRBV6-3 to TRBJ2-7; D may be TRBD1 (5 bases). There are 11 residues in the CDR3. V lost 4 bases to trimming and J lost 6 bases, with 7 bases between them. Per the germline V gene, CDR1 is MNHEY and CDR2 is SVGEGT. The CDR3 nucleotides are TGTGCCAGCAGTTCCCAGGGCGAGCAGTACTTC. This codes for CASSSQGEQYF.

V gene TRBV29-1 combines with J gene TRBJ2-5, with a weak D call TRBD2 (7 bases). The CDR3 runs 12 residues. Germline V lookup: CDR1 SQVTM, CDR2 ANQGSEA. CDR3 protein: CIAGHKGGAQYF. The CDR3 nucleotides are TGCATCGCGGGACACAAGGGGGGGGCCCAGTACTTC. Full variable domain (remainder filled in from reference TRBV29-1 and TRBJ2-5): SAVISQKPSRDICQRGTSLTIQCQVDSQVTMMFWYRQQPGQSLTLIATANQGSEATYESGFVIDKFPISRPNLTFSTLTVSNMSPEDSSIYLCIAGHKGGAQYFGPGTRLLVL.

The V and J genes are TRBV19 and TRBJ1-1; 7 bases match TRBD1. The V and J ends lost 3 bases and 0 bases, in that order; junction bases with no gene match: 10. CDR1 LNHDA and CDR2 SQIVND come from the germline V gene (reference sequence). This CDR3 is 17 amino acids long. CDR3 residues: CASSIFSFRGMNTEAFF. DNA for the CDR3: TGTGCCAGTAGTATCTTCTCATTCAGGGGGATGAACACTGAAGCTTTCTTT. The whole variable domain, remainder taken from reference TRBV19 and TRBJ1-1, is DGGITQSPKYLFRKEGQNVTLSCEQNLNHDAMYWYRQDPGQGLRLIYYSQIVNDFQKGDIAEGYSVSREKKESFPLTVTSAQKNPTAFYLCASSIFSFRGMNTEAFFGQGTRLTVV.

CDR3 region: CASSPPGTTYNEQFF. The CDR3 DNA sequence: TGTGCCAGCAGCCCACCCGGGACTACTTACAATGAGCAGTTCTTC. J is TRBJ2-1 and V is TRBV9, with 7 bases aligning to TRBD2. The V and J ends lost 4 bases and 4 bases, in that order; junction bases with no gene match: 8. The germline CDR1 and CDR2 sequences are SGDLS and YYNGEE. The CDR3 extends over 15 amino acids.

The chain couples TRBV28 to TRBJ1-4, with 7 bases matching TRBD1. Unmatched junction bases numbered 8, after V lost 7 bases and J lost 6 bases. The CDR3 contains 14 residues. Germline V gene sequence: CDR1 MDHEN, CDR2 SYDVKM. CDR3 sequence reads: CASTSDRVDEKLFF. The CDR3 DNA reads TGTGCCAGCACATCTGACAGGGTCGATGAAAAACTGTTTTTT.

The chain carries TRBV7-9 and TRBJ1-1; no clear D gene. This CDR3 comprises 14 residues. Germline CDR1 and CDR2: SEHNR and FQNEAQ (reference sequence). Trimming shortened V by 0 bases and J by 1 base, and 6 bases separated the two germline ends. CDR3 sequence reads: CASSLAHGNTEAFF. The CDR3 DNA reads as TGTGCCAGCAGCTTAGCCCACGGGAACACTGAAGCTTTCTTT.

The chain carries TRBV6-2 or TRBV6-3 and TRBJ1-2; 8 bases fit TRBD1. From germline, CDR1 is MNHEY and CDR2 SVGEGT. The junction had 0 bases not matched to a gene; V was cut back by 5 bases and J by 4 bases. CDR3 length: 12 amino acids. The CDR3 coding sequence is TGTGCCAGCAGTGGACAGGGCTATGGCTACACCTTC. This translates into CASSGQGYGYTF.

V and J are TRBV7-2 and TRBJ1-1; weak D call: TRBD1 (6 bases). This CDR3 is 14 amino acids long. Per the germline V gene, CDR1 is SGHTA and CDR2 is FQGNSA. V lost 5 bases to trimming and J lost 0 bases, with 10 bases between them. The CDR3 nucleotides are TGTGCCAGCAGCCCGCGACAGGTGAACACTGAAGCTTTCTTT. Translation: CASSPRQVNTEAFF.

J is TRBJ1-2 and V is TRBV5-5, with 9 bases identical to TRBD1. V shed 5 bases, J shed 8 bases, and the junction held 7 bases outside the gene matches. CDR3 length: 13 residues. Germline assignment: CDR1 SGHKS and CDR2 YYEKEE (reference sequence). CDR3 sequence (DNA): TGTGCCAGCAGTCAAAGGGACAGGGTCGGCTACACCTTC. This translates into CASSQRDRVGYTF.

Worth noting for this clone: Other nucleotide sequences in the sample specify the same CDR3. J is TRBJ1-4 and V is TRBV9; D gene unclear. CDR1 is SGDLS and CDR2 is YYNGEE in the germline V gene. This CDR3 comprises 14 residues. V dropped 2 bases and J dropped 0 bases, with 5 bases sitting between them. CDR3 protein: CASSVGATNEKLFF. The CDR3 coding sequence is TGTGCCAGCAGCGTCGGAGCAACTAATGAAAAACTGTTTTTT.

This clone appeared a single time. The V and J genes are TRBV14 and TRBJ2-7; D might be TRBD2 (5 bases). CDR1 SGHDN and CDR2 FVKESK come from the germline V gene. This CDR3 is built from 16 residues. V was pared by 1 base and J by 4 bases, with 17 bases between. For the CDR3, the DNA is TGTGCCAGCAGCCAAGTAGGAGGAGAATCAAGGTACGAGCAGTACTTC. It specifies CASSQVGGESRYEQYF.

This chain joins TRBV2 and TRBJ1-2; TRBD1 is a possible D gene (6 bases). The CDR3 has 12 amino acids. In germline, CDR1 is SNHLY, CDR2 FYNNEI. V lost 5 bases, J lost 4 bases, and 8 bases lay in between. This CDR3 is CASSPDSYGYTF. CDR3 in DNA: TGTGCCAGCAGTCCGGACAGCTATGGCTACACCTTC.

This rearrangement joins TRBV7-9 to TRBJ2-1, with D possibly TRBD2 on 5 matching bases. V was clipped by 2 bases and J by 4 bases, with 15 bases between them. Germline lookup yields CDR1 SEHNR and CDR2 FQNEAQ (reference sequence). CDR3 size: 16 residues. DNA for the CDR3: TGTGCCAGCAGCTTAAGAACAGCGGTGGGTTACAATGAGCAGTTCTTC. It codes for CASSLRTAVGYNEQFF.

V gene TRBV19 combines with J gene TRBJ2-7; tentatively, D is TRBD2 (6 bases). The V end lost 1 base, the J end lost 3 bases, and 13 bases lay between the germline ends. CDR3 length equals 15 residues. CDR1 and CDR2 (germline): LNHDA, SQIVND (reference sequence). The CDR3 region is CASSIVTAGHYEQYF. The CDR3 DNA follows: TGTGCCAGTAGTATAGTGACCGCGGGGCACTACGAGCAGTACTTC.

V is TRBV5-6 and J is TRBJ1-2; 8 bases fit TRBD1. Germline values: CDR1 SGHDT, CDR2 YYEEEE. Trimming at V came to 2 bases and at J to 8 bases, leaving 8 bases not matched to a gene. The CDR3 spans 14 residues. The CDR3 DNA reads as TGTGCCAGCAGCTTTAGGACAGGGTCGGACGGCTACACCTTC. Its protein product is CASSFRTGSDGYTF.

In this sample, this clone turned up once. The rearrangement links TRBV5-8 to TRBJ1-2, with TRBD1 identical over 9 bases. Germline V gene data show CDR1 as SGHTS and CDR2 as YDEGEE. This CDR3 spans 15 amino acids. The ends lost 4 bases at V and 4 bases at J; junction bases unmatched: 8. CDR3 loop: CASSPGQGRGYGYTF. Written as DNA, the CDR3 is TGTGCCAGCAGCCCGGGACAGGGTAGAGGCTATGGCTACACCTTC.

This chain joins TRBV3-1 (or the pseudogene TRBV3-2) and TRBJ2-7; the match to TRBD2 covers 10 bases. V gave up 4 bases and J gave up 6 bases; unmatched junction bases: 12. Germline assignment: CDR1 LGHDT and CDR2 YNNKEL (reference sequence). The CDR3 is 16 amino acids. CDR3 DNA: TGTGCCAGCAGCCTTATGGGACTAGCGAGTGGTGGCGAGCAGTACTTC. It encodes CASSLMGLASGGEQYF.

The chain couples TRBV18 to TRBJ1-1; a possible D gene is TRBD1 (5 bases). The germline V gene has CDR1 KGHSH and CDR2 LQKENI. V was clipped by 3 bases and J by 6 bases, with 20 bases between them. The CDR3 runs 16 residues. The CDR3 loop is CASSPIATTGFSEAFF. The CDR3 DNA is TGTGCCAGCTCACCTATAGCTACAACAGGATTCTCTGAAGCTTTCTTT.

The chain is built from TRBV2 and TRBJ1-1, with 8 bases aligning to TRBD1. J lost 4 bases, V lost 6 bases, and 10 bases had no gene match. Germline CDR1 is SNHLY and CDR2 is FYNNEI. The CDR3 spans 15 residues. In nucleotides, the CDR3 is TGTGCCAGCAGCCTTCCACAGGGGGGTCGCACTGAAGCTTTCTTT. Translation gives CASSLPQGGRTEAFF. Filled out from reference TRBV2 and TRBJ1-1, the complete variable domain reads EPEVTQTPSHQVTQMGQEVILRCVPISNHLYFYWYRQILGQKVEFLVSFYNNEISEKSEIFDDQFSVERPDGSNFTLKIRSTKLEDSAMYFCASSLPQGGRTEAFFGQGTRLTVV.

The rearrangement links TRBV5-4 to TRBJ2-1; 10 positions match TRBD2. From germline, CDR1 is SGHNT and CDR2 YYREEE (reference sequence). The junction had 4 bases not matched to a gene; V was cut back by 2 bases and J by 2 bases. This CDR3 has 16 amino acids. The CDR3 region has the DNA TGTGCCAGCAGCTTAGGAGCGGGAGGGGCCTACAATGAGCAGTTCTTC. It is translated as CASSLGAGGAYNEQFF.